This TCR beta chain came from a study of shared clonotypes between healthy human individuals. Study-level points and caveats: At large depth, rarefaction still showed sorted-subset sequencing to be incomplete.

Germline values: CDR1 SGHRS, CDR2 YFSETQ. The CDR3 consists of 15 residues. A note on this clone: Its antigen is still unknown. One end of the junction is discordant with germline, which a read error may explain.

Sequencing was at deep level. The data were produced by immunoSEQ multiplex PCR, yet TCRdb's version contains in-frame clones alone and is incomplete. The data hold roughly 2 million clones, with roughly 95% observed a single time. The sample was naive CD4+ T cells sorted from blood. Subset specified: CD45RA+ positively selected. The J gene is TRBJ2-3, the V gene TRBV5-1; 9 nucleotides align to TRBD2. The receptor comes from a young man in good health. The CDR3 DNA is TGCGCCAGCAGCCTCCCTGGGACTAGCAAAGATACGCAGTATTTT. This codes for CASSLPGTSKDTQYF. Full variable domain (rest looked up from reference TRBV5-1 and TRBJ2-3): KAGVTQTPRYLIKTRGQQVTLSCSPISGHRSVSWYQQTPGQGLQFLFEYFSETQRNKGNFPGRFSGRQFSNSRSEMNVSTLELGDSALYLCASSLPGTSKDTQYFGPGTRLTVL.